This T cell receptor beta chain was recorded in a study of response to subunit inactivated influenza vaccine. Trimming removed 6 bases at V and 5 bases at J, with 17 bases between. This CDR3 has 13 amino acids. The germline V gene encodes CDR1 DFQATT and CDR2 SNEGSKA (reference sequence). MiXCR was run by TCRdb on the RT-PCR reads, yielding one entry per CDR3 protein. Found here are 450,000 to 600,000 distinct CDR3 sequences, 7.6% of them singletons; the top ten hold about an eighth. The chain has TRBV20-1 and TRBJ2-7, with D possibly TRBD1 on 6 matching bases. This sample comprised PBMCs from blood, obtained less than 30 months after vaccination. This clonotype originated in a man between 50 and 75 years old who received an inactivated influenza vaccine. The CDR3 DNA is TGCAGTGCCGCCACTAGGGGGACCCACGAGCAGTACTTC. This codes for CSAATRGTHEQYF.